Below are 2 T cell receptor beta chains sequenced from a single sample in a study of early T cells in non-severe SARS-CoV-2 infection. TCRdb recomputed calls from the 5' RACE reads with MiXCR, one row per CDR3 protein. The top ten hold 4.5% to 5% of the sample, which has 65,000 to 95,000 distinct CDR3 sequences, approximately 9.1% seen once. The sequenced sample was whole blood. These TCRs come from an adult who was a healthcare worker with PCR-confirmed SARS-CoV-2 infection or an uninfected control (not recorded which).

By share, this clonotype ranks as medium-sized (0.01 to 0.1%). The chain's CDR3 is CASSLTGGLDEQYF. The CDR3 DNA sequence: TGTGCCAGCAGTTTAACGGGGGGGTTGGACGAGCAGTACTTC. The J gene is TRBJ2-7, the V gene TRBV28; TRBD2 agrees at 8 bases. The J segment lost 5 bases and the V segment lost 2 bases, leaving 5 bases of the junction unmatched. This CDR3 contains 14 residues. Germline CDR1 and CDR2: MDHEN and SYDVKM.

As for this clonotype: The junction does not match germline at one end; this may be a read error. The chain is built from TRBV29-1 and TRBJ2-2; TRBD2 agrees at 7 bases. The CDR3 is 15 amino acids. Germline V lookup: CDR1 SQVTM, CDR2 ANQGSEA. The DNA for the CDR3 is TGCAGCGTTGATTTGGGGACTACGAACACTGGGGAGCTGTTTTTT. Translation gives CSVDLGTTNTGELFF.